Shown below are 14 T cell receptor beta chains from a single sample sequenced in a study of shared clonotypes between healthy human individuals (dated by TCRdb to 2020 to 2022). The protocol used for the library was the immunoSEQ multiplex PCR assay. TCRdb's version of the immuneACCESS table is confined to in-frame rearrangements and falls short of the full clone set. An unresolved V gene accounts for under half of the shortfall where checked; the remainder is of unknown origin. For this sample the table gives about 2,100,000 clones, of which more than 85% were detected only once. In total, the top ten clones hold roughly 1.7% of the sample. For the CD8 naive samples, CD45RO-negative cells were positively selected for CCR7, yielding a CD45RA+CCR7+ population from which TemRA cells were excluded. The sequenced sample was naive CD8+ T cells from PBMCs. The intended sense of this specimen's cell subset or site label: CD45RA+CCR7+. These receptors originate from a man aged 18 to 29 in good health. Some clones in this sample may be carry-over from other donors' samples.

The V and J genes are TRBV9 and TRBJ1-2; D unresolved. This CDR3 has 12 residues. Trimming took 4 bases from V and 3 from J, leaving 7 bases between them. CDR1 SGDLS and CDR2 YYNGEE come from the germline V gene. CDR3 region: CASSNRDYGYTF. For the CDR3, the DNA is TGTGCCAGCAGCAACCGGGACTATGGCTACACCTTC.

There are a few counts of this clone. The rearrangement joins TRBV6-5 to TRBJ2-1, with no clear D. The CDR3 loop spans 13 amino acids. CDR1 is MNHEY and CDR2 is SVGAGI in the germline V gene. Trimming left V 6 bases short and J 6 bases short, with 12 bases between. CDR3 bases: TGTGCCAGCAGCCTGCTCGGAGCCAATGAGCAGTTCTTC. Amino acids: CASSLLGANEQFF.

Of note for this clone: This sample includes further DNA sequences coding for the same CDR3. The chain links TRBV5-1 to TRBJ2-1; D is possibly TRBD2 (6 bases). There are 16 residues in the CDR3. V was trimmed by 0 bases and J by 2 bases, leaving 12 bases between them. Germline V gene data show CDR1 as SGHRS and CDR2 as YFSETQ. The CDR3: CASSLVPGRTYNEQFF. In DNA form, the CDR3 reads TGCGCCAGCAGCTTGGTTCCGGGGAGGACCTACAATGAGCAGTTCTTC.

The chain is built from TRBV28 and TRBJ1-1, with D perhaps TRBD1 (5 bases). The length of the CDR3 is 13 residues. CDR1 MDHEN and CDR2 SYDVKM come from the germline V gene. V was pared by 10 bases and J by 7 bases, with 19 bases between. This chain's CDR3 is CATKITGDYEAFF. The CDR3 bases are TGTGCCACCAAAATTACAGGAGACTATGAAGCTTTCTTT.

The V and J genes are TRBV9 and TRBJ2-7; D remains unclear. V was trimmed by 3 bases and J by 2 bases, leaving 9 bases between them. The germline V gene has CDR1 SGDLS and CDR2 YYNGEE. This CDR3 spans 13 amino acids. The CDR3 region has the DNA TGTGCCAGCAGCGGCGGAGTCGCCTACGAGCAGTACTTC. Its protein product is CASSGGVAYEQYF.

The CDR3 sequence is CASSSPGPLITDTQYF. CDR3 DNA: TGTGCCAGCAGCTCGCCGGGACCACTAATCACAGATACGCAGTATTTT. The chain carries TRBV9 and TRBJ2-3; either TRBD1 or TRBD2 may fit D (5 bases each). Looked up from germline, CDR1 is SGDLS and CDR2 is YYNGEE. Trimming removed 4 bases at V and 2 bases at J, with 17 bases between. The CDR3 is made up of 16 amino acids.

This chain connects TRBV25-1 to TRBJ2-5, with a tentative D call TRBD2 (6 bases). The length of the CDR3 is 12 residues. Germline V gene data show CDR1 as MGHDK and CDR2 as SYGVNS. With 4 bases removed from V and 4 bases from J, the gap between germline ends came to 7 bases. This chain's CDR3 is CASSVGGETQYF. CDR3 in DNA: TGTGCCAGCAGTGTGGGGGGAGAGACCCAGTACTTC.

The chain has TRBV9 and TRBJ2-3; tentatively, D is TRBD1 or TRBD2 (5 bases each). Per the germline V gene, CDR1 is SGDLS and CDR2 is YYNGEE. V was pared by 3 bases and J by 0 bases, with 8 bases between. This CDR3 is built from 14 residues. In DNA form, the CDR3 reads TGTGCCAGCAGCGGCCGGGACAGCACAGATACGCAGTATTTT. It encodes CASSGRDSTDTQYF.

The chain uses TRBV27 and TRBJ2-3; weak D call: TRBD2 (5 bases). V was trimmed by 3 bases and J by 2 bases, leaving 9 bases between them. The CDR3 has 14 amino acids. Germline V lookup: CDR1 MNHEY, CDR2 SMNVEV (reference sequence). CDR3 in DNA: TGTGCCAGCAGTTTGTTCGGGAACACAGATACGCAGTATTTT. Its protein is CASSLFGNTDTQYF.

Here the CDR3 reads CSVEDGYRDRAGGYTF. CDR3 sequence (DNA): TGCAGCGTTGAAGATGGATACCGGGACAGGGCGGGTGGCTACACCTTC. The genes are TRBV29-1 and TRBJ1-2; 9 positions agree with TRBD1. With 0 bases clipped from V and 7 bases from J, the junction kept 12 bases outside the gene matches. From germline, CDR1 is SQVTM and CDR2 ANQGSEA. The CDR3 runs 16 residues.

The rearrangement links TRBV6-5 to TRBJ2-7; TRBD2 agrees at 9 bases. The germline V gene has CDR1 MNHEY and CDR2 SVGAGI. This CDR3 is 14 amino acids long. V lost 6 bases to trimming and J lost 3 bases; unmatched junction nucleotides: 6. The DNA of the CDR3 is TGTGCCAGCAGAGAGCGGGAGGCGTACTACGAGCAGTACTTC. Its protein is CASREREAYYEQYF.

This sequence joins TRBV15 and TRBJ1-1; D is undetermined. The length of the CDR3 is 15 residues. CDR1 is LNHNV and CDR2 is YYDKDF in the germline V gene (reference sequence). The V end was cut by 4 bases, the J end by 8 bases, with 20 bases between. In DNA form, the CDR3 reads TGTGCCACCAGCACCACCCCTTGGTTGACCGACGAAGCTTTCTTT. Encoded protein: CATSTTPWLTDEAFF.

Remarks on this clone: Other nucleotide sequences from this sample produce the same CDR3. The genes are TRBV27 and TRBJ2-7; possible D gene TRBD2, 5 bases. The CDR3 has 13 amino acids. V lost 6 bases to trimming and J lost 4 bases, with 13 bases between them. From germline, CDR1 is MNHEY and CDR2 SMNVEV (reference sequence). CDR3 sequence: CASSQGLAYEQYF. CDR3 DNA: TGTGCCAGCAGCCAAGGGCTAGCTTACGAGCAGTACTTC.

This clone was detected once. This chain uses TRBV6-5 with TRBJ1-2, with D hard to call. The V gene's germline CDR1 is MNHEY and CDR2 SVGAGI. The CDR3 totals 13 residues. V was shortened by 7 bases and J by 4 bases, with 13 bases between the two germline ends. The CDR3 DNA is TGTGCCAGCAAATCCAAAGGGTTCTATGGCTACACCTTC. Translating it yields CASKSKGFYGYTF.